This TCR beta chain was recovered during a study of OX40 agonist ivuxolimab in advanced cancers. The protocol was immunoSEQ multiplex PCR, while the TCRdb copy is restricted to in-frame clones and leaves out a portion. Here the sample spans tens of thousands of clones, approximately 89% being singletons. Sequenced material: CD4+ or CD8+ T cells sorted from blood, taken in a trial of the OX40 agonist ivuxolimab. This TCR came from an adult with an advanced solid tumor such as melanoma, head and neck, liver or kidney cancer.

The CDR3 DNA is TGTGCCAGCAGCGCCCGGGTCAGCCCCCTAGCTAACTATGGCTACACCTTC. It specifies CASSARVSPLANYGYTF. The chain employs TRBV9 and TRBJ1-2; D is unresolved. Looked up from germline, CDR1 is SGDLS and CDR2 is YYNGEE. V was trimmed by 3 bases and J by 0 bases, leaving 18 bases between them. The CDR3 sequence is 17 residues long.